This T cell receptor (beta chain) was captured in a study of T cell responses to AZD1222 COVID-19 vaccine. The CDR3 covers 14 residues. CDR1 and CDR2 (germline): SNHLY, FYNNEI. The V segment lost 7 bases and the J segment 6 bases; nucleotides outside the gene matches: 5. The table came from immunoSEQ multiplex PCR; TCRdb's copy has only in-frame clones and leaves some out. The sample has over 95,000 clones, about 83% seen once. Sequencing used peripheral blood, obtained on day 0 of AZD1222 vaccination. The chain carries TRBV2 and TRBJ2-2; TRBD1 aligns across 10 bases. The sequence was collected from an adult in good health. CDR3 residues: CASNPGQGSGELFF. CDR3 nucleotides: TGTGCCAGCAATCCGGGACAGGGGTCCGGGGAGCTGTTTTTT. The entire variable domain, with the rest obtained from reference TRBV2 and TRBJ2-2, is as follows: EPEVTQTPSHQVTQMGQEVILRCVPISNHLYFYWYRQILGQKVEFLVSFYNNEISEKSEIFDDQFSVERPDGSNFTLKIRSTKLEDSAMYFCASNPGQGSGELFFGEGSRLTVL.